This is a list of T cell receptor beta chains from one sample in a study of blood T cell repertoires in COVID-19. The repertoire was sequenced with immunoSEQ multiplex PCR; TCRdb's copy has only in-frame clones and lacks some. The data hold about 360,000 clones, with about 89% observed a single time. Sequenced material: PBMCs or T cells enriched from blood (not recorded which). The receptors come from a man aged 35-49 years in a cohort exposed to, infected with or recovered from COVID-19 (not recorded which). Each CDR3 is given without its conserved first and last residue. Each record gives: J gene, V gene, D gene, CDR3 protein. D genes are given only for firm matches.

J: TRBJ2-7
V: TRBV5-1
D: .
CDR3: ASSLSGSGNYEQY

J: TRBJ2-5
V: TRBV3-1/TRBV3-2
D: TRBD1
CDR3: ASSQTGGETQY

J: TRBJ2-1
V: TRBV6-5
D: TRBD1
CDR3: ATRTGYNEQF

J: TRBJ2-2
V: TRBV7-3
D: .
CDR3: ASSTGSHTGELF

J: TRBJ2-5
V: TRBV5-1
D: TRBD2
CDR3: ASSLISGSGETQY

J: TRBJ1-1
V: TRBV9
D: TRBD1
CDR3: ASSEGDRVNTEAF

J: TRBJ2-2
V: TRBV27
D: .
CDR3: ASRFSRGGTGELF

J: TRBJ2-2
V: TRBV6-2/TRBV6-3
D: TRBD2
CDR3: ASSNLGTRNTGELF

J: TRBJ2-3
V: TRBV4-1
D: TRBD2
CDR3: ASSPILAGAPFADTQY

J: TRBJ1-4
V: TRBV30
D: .
CDR3: AWGRGTTNEKLF

J: TRBJ2-5
V: TRBV2
D: TRBD2
CDR3: ASRETSAYRETQY

J: TRBJ2-1
V: TRBV4-1
D: TRBD2
CDR3: ASSPGTSGRSYNEQF

J: TRBJ2-1
V: TRBV7-7
D: .
CDR3: ASSLRDTDPYNEQF

J: TRBJ1-5
V: TRBV24-1
D: TRBD1
CDR3: ATSGGLNQPQH

J: TRBJ1-4
V: TRBV5-1
D: .
CDR3: ASSLAGSTNEKLF

J: TRBJ2-3
V: TRBV10-2
D: .
CDR3: ASSDEGEGTDTQY

J: TRBJ2-2
V: TRBV5-1
D: TRBD2
CDR3: ASSFQGTSPNTGELF

J: TRBJ1-1
V: TRBV28
D: TRBD1
CDR3: ASSLGDSEAF

J: TRBJ1-2
V: TRBV7-3
D: TRBD1
CDR3: ASSLRGGVSNGYT

J: TRBJ2-1
V: TRBV18
D: TRBD2
CDR3: ASSPRTSAGSVSNEQF

J: TRBJ2-7
V: TRBV10-3
D: TRBD1
CDR3: AISDQDRALDEQY

J: TRBJ1-2
V: TRBV3-1/TRBV3-2
D: TRBD1
CDR3: ASSFRTGWDGYT